A selection of T cell receptor beta chains follows, all from one sample in a study of shared clonotypes between healthy human individuals. Some clones are missing from TCRdb's copy, which holds only in-frame ones; the method was immunoSEQ multiplex PCR. Counted here are about 480,000 clones, roughly 79% occurring once; the ten biggest clones make up under 15%. The sample was PBMCs. The origin of the receptors is a woman aged 40 to 50 in good health. Some clones in this sample may be carry-over from other donors' samples. Each CDR3 is given with its conserved first and last residue. The D gene is left open where the match is weak. Only some rows state a clone size, as once, few, many or a class for expanded clones.

J gene	CDR3 length	D gene	clone size	V gene	CDR3 DNA	CDR3 protein
TRBJ2-1	15	TRBD1	few	TRBV2	TGTGCCAGACAAACGGGACAGGGTATGGTCGATGAGCAGTTCTTC	CARQTGQGMVDEQFF
TRBJ2-7	11	-	many	TRBV7-9	TGTGCCAGCAGCTTAAGATACGAGCAGTACTTC	CASSLRYEQYF
TRBJ2-1	17	-	-	TRBV2	TGTGCCAGCAGTGAAGCGAGATGGACTAATCCCTCGAATGAGCAGTTCTTC	CASSEARWTNPSNEQFF
TRBJ1-1	13	-	-	TRBV5-1	TGCGCCACCTCCGATCAGACAGACACTGAAGCTTTCTTT	CATSDQTDTEAFF
TRBJ2-3	15	TRBD2	once	TRBV9	TGTGCCAGCAGCGTAGTTGGGACTAGCGCAGATACGCAGTATTTT	CASSVVGTSADTQYF
TRBJ2-3	14	TRBD2	-	TRBV25-1	TGTGCCAGCAGTGTATTAGCGGGATTAGATACGCAGTATTTT	CASSVLAGLDTQYF
TRBJ1-5	15	-	-	TRBV6-5	TGTGCCAGCAGTTACGTATCAGGGACGAATCAGCCCCAGCATTTT	CASSYVSGTNQPQHF
TRBJ1-2	14	TRBD1	-	TRBV11-2	TGTGCCAGCAGCTTATCACAGGGGAACTATGGCTACACCTTC	CASSLSQGNYGYTF
TRBJ2-3	14	TRBD2	-	TRBV7-9	TGTGCCAGCAGCTTCGGGGGGAATGTTGATACGCAGTATTTT	CASSFGGNVDTQYF
TRBJ2-7	12	TRBD2	-	TRBV2	TGTGCCAGCGAGGGGACTAGCTACGAGCAGTACTTC	CASEGTSYEQYF
TRBJ2-2	16	TRBD2	-	TRBV19	TGTGCCAGTAGGTATAGGCTAGCGGGACAAACCGGGGAGCTGTTTTTT	CASRYRLAGQTGELFF
TRBJ2-1	12	TRBD2	-	TRBV28	TGTGCCAGCAGCCCCGGACTAGCGGAGCAGTTCTTC	CASSPGLAEQFF
TRBJ2-7	20	TRBD2	-	TRBV4-2	TGTGCCAGCAGCCAAGCCCGGCGGACTAGCGGGAGACGAAGGTCCTACGAGCAGTACTTC	CASSQARRTSGRRRSYEQYF
TRBJ2-1	14	-	-	TRBV10-3	TGTGCCATCAGTAGCGCGAGCTCCTACAATGAGCAGTTCTTC	CAISSASSYNEQFF
TRBJ2-7	12	-	once	TRBV5-8	TGTGCCAGCATGGGACCACACTACGAGCAGTACTTC	CASMGPHYEQYF
TRBJ2-3	19	TRBD2	once	TRBV27	TGTGCCAGCAGTTTTGTCGAGACTAGCGGGTCCGCTAGCACAGATACGCAGTATTTT	CASSFVETSGSASTDTQYF
TRBJ2-3	15	TRBD2	-	TRBV5-1	TGCGCCAGCAGCCTACGGACTAGCGACGCAGATACGCAGTATTTT	CASSLRTSDADTQYF
TRBJ2-1	15	-	-	TRBV4-3	TGCGCCAGCAGCCAGGGACTTAGCTCCTACAATGAGCAGTTCTTC	CASSQGLSSYNEQFF
TRBJ1-2	15	-	-	TRBV6-5	TGTGCCAGCAGATTTGCAGGGGCCAATAACTATGGCTACACCTTC	CASRFAGANNYGYTF
TRBJ1-2	14	-	-	TRBV11-2	TGTGCCAGCAGCTTAGACGGTAACAACTATGGCTACACCTTC	CASSLDGNNYGYTF
TRBJ2-7	12	-	-	TRBV6-1	TGTGCCAGCACCCCCCGCCGTTACGAGCAGTACTTC	CASTPRRYEQYF
TRBJ2-3	14	TRBD2	-	TRBV2	TGTGCCAGCAGTTCCCTAGCGGGAGGAGATACGCAGTATTTT	CASSSLAGGDTQYF
TRBJ1-1	14	TRBD1	once	TRBV5-4	TGTGCCAGCAGATCCCACAGGGGGCGAACTGAAGCTTTCTTT	CASRSHRGRTEAFF
TRBJ1-5	15	-	-	TRBV6-5	TGTGCCAGCAGCCCCACCGGGTCCCCCAATCAGCCCCAGCATTTT	CASSPTGSPNQPQHF
TRBJ1-1	14	-	-	TRBV5-1	TGCGCCAGCAGCTTATCTTCAGGGGTCACTGAAGCTTTCTTT	CASSLSSGVTEAFF
TRBJ1-1	13	TRBD1	-	TRBV6-1	TGTGCCAGCAGTCCGGACAGGGACGGCGAAGCTTTCTTT	CASSPDRDGEAFF
TRBJ1-1	13	TRBD1	-	TRBV7-9	TGTGCCAGCAGCCCCGGGACAGTCACTGAAGCTTTCTTT	CASSPGTVTEAFF
TRBJ2-7	16	-	-	TRBV7-8	TGCGCCAGCAGCCAGGGATTATCGGGACTCCGGGCCGAGCAGTACTTC	CASSQGLSGLRAEQYF
TRBJ2-2	15	-	-	TRBV4-3	TGCGCCAGCAGCCACCTAATAGGAGACACCGGGGAGCTGTTTTTT	CASSHLIGDTGELFF
TRBJ1-5	14	-	-	TRBV19	TGTGCCAGTAGTTCACAGGTTAGCAATCAGCCCCAGCATTTT	CASSSQVSNQPQHF
TRBJ2-2	15	-	-	TRBV10-3	TGTGCCATCAGTGGCATAGCCTCGAACACCGGGGAGCTGTTTTTT	CAISGIASNTGELFF
TRBJ1-2	15	-	-	TRBV5-1	TGCGCCAGCAGCCCGGATTTACAGGGCTACTACGGCTACACCTTC	CASSPDLQGYYGYTF
TRBJ1-1	13	TRBD1	once	TRBV7-9	TGTGCCAGCAGCCCACAGGGGACCACTGAAGCTTTCTTT	CASSPQGTTEAFF
TRBJ1-2	15	-	-	TRBV6-5	TGTGCCAGCAGTAGGGGGGCCAGCACCGACTATGGCTACACCTTC	CASSRGASTDYGYTF
TRBJ2-5	14	-	-	TRBV19	TGTGCCAGTAGTAAAGTAGGGGACCAAGAGACCCAGTACTTC	CASSKVGDQETQYF
TRBJ2-1	13	-	-	TRBV6-1	TGTGCCGCGTCCCTATGGGGCGTCAGTGAGCAGTTCTTC	CAASLWGVSEQFF
TRBJ2-2	15	-	-	TRBV30	TGTGCCTGGAGTTCCGGGACACCGAACACCGGGGAGCTGTTTTTT	CAWSSGTPNTGELFF
TRBJ2-1	16	TRBD2	-	TRBV4-2	TGTGCCAGCAGCCAAGACGGTGGCGGGAGGGCCGGGGAGCAGTTCTTC	CASSQDGGGRAGEQFF
TRBJ1-2	13	TRBD1	-	TRBV4-2	TGTGCCAGCAGCCAAGTTCAGGGGGTCGGCTACACCTTC	CASSQVQGVGYTF
TRBJ2-2	16	TRBD2	-	TRBV2	TGTGCCAGCATCGGGACTAGCGGGAGCGGAACCGGGGAGCTGTTTTTT	CASIGTSGSGTGELFF
TRBJ1-5	14	TRBD1	-	TRBV29-1	TGCAGCGTTCAAGTAGGGGACAGCCATCAGCCCCAGCATTTT	CSVQVGDSHQPQHF
TRBJ2-1	14	-	few	TRBV5-8	TGTGCCAGCAATCGGGAGTCGGGATACAATGAGCAGTTCTTC	CASNRESGYNEQFF
TRBJ2-1	13	-	once	TRBV27	TGTGCCAGCAGTTTCATGGGGGACAATGAGCAGTTCTTC	CASSFMGDNEQFF
TRBJ2-1	14	TRBD2	-	TRBV7-3	TGTGCCAGCAGCCCTGGACTAGGATTAGGCGAGCAGTTCTTC	CASSPGLGLGEQFF
TRBJ1-2	14	-	few	TRBV7-8	TGTGCCAGCAGCCGGGGTGGGGCCGATAGGGACTACACCTTC	CASSRGGADRDYTF
TRBJ1-1	15	-	-	TRBV6-5	TGTGCCAGCAGACCGCTAAGGACAGACTACACTGAAGCTTTCTTT	CASRPLRTDYTEAFF
TRBJ2-7	15	TRBD2	-	TRBV19	TGTGCCAGTAGTCCCCGGCTAGCGGGGCCCTACGAGCAGTACTTC	CASSPRLAGPYEQYF
TRBJ1-1	14	-	few	TRBV6-1	TGTGCCAGCACCCCCTTGACAGAAAACACTGAAGCTTTCTTT	CASTPLTENTEAFF